This paragraph reports one TCR beta chain. Its antigen is still unknown. The CDR3 contains 16 residues. Germline values: CDR1 SGHDT, CDR2 YYEEEE. The ends lost 2 bases at V and 5 bases at J; junction bases unmatched: 11. These data come from a study of T cells in localized non-small cell lung cancer. Broader study findings: Adjacent uninvolved lung had the highest clonality, suggesting focused antigen responses.

Clones were sequenced by immunoSEQ multiplex PCR, and TCRdb holds only the in-frame ones, with some missing. The table records 25,000 to 35,000 clones, 91% of them present only once. The sequenced sample was peripheral blood, obtained before any cancer treatment. The chain carries TRBV5-6 and TRBJ1-1, with 8 bases fitting TRBD1. The receptor was isolated from a female donor of 60 years or more with stage I lung adenocarcinoma. The CDR3, as DNA: TGTGCCAGCAGCTTATATATAGGACAGGGTACGACTGAAGCTTTCTTT. Translated, it gives CASSLYIGQGTTEAFF.